Detailed here is one T cell receptor beta chain. What it binds is not known. The CDR3 covers 17 residues. Germline V lookup: CDR1 LGHNA, CDR2 YNFKEQ. V dropped 3 bases and J dropped 1 base, with 17 bases sitting between them. This entry is derived from a study of cytomegalovirus exposure and HLA in healthy donors. Overall study results and limits: Accurate prediction of most subjects' HLA-A and HLA-B alleles from TCR beta sequences was reported.

13 Jbeta primers and 60 Vbeta primers were used for the PCR. Per the authors' pipeline: Later reanalysis found 70 million to 95 million unique TCR beta chains, 10 million to 14 million of them shared. Clones were sequenced by immunoSEQ multiplex PCR, and TCRdb holds only the in-frame ones, with some missing. That table gives V, J and clone size, and the DNA gave D and trimming. The sample includes approximately 160,000 clones, about 77% of them seen just once. The gene calls are TRBV4-2 and TRBJ2-3; the D gene is possibly TRBD2 (6 bases). Specimen: PBMCs. The TCR comes from a young man in good health and CMV-seropositive. The chain's CDR3 is CASSHLEGGPGTDTQYF. CDR3 DNA sequence: TGTGCCAGCAGCCATTTGGAGGGCGGCCCGGGCACAGATACGCAGTATTTT.